This T cell receptor beta chain originates from a study of T-cell reconstitution after alpha-beta-depleted transplantation in children. The study's findings and limits: When one year had passed after transplant, most T-cell counts and diversity came from newly produced T cells. Several hundred rapidly expanded clones from non-depleted graft cells reportedly supplied alpha-beta T cells about two months post-transplant. Surviving recipient T cells and intrathymic progenitors accounted for some patients' high TCRbeta diversity at day 60.

The TCRbeta library incorporated unique molecular identifiers. TCRdb fed the PCR reads into MiXCR, producing one record per CDR3 protein. Among around 440,000 distinct CDR3 sequences listed, around 15% were seen once. On this clonotype itself: Its antigen is unknown.

The material sequenced was PBMCs, mostly from graft donor cells, taken 360 days after TCRalphabeta/CD19-depleted stem cell transplant. The receptor's source is a boy in the first two years of life who had a stem cell transplant for Wiskott-Aldrich syndrome, so the T cells may come from the graft donor.

CDR3 residues: CASSFKVGETQYF. Here the CDR3 DNA reads TGTGCCAGCAGTTTTAAGGTGGGAGAGACCCAGTACTTC. The V and J genes are TRBV27 and TRBJ2-5; D not resolved. The CDR3 spans 13 residues. CDR1 and CDR2 from the germline V gene are MNHEY and SMNVEV (reference sequence). V was trimmed by 3 bases and J by 4 bases, leaving 9 bases between them.